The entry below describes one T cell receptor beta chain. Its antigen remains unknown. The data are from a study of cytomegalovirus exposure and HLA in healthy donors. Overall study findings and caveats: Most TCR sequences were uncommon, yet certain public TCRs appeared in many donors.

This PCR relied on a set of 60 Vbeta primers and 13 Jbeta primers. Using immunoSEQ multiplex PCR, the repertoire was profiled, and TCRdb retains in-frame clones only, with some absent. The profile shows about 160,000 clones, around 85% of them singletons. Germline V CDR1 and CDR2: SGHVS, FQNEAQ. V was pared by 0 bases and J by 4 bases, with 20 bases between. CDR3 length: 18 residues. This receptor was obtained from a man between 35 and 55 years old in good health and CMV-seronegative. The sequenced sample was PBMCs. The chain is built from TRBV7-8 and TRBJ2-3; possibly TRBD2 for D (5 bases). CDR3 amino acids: CASSLAERWPGSSDTQYF. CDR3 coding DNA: TGTGCCAGCAGCTTAGCCGAGCGTTGGCCGGGATCCTCAGATACGCAGTATTTT.